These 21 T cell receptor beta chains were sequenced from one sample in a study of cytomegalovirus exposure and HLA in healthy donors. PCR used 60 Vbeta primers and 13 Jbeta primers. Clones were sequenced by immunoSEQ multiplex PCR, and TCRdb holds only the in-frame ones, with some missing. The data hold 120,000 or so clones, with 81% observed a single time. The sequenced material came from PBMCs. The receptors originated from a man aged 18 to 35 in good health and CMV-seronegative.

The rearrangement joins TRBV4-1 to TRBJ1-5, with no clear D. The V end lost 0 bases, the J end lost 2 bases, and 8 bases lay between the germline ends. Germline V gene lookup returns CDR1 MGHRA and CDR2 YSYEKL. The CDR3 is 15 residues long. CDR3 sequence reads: CASSQEMSGNQPQHF. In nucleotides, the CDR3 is TGCGCCAGCAGCCAAGAAATGAGTGGCAATCAGCCCCAGCATTTT.

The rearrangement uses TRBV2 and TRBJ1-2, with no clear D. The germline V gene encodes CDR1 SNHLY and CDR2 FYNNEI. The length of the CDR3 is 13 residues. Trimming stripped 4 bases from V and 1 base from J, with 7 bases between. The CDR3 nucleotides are TGTGCCAGCAGTGTCGAGGTTAACTATGGCTACACCTTC. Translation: CASSVEVNYGYTF.

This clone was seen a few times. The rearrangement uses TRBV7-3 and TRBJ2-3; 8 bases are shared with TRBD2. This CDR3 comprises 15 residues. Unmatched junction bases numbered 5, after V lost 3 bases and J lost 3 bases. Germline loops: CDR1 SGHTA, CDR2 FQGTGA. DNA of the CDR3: TGTGCCAGCAGCTTGACTAGCGCCCCGACAGATACGCAGTATTTT. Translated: CASSLTSAPTDTQYF.

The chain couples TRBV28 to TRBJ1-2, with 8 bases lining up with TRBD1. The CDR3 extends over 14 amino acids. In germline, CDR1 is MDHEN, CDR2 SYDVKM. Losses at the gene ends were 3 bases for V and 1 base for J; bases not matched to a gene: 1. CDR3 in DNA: TGTGCCAGCAGTTTTACAGGGGGTAACTATGGCTACACCTTC. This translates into CASSFTGGNYGYTF.

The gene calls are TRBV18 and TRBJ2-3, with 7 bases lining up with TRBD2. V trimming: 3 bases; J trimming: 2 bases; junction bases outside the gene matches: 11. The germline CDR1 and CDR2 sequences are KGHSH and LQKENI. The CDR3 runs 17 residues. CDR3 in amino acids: CASSPLGLAEITDTQYF. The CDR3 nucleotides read TGTGCCAGCTCACCGCTCGGGCTAGCGGAGATCACAGATACGCAGTATTTT.

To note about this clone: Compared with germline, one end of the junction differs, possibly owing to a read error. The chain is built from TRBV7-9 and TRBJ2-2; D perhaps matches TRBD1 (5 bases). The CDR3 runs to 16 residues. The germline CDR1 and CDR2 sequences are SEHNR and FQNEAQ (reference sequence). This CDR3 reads CSSSLTQGLGTGELFF. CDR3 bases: TGTTCCAGCAGCTTAACCCAGGGTCTGGGGACCGGGGAGCTGTTTTTT.

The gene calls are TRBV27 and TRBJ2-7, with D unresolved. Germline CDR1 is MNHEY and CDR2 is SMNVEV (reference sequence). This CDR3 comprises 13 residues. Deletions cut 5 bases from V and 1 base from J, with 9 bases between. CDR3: CASSPPVSYEQYF. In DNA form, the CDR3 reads TGTGCCAGCAGTCCCCCGGTTTCCTACGAGCAGTACTTC.

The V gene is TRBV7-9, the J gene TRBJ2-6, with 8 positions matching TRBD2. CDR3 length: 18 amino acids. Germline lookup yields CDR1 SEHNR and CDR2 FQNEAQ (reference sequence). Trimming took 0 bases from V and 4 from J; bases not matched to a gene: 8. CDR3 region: CASSLARGPGGGANVLTF. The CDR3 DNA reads TGTGCCAGCAGCTTAGCAAGGGGCCCGGGAGGGGGGGCCAACGTCCTGACTTTC. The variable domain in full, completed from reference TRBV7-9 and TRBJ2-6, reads DTGVSQNPRHKITKRGQNVTFRCDPISEHNRLYWYRQTLGQGPEFLTYFQNEAQLEKSRLLSDRFSAERPKGSFSTLEIQRTEQGDSAMYLCASSLARGPGGGANVLTFGAGSRLTVL.

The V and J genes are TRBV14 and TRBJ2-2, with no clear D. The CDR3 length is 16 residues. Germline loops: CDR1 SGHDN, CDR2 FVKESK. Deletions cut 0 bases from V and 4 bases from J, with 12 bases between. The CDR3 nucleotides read TGTGCCAGCAGCCAAGACCCACCGCACTTCACCGGGGAGCTGTTTTTT. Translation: CASSQDPPHFTGELFF.

As DNA, the CDR3 is TGTGCCAGCAGCTTACAGGGGTTAAATGAAAAACTGTTTTTT. It is translated as CASSLQGLNEKLFF. V usage is TRBV11-2 and J usage is TRBJ1-4, with a possible D match to TRBD1 (6 bases). V was trimmed by 2 bases and J by 5 bases, leaving 9 bases between them. This CDR3 has 14 amino acids. The germline gives CDR1 SGHAT, CDR2 FQNNGV.

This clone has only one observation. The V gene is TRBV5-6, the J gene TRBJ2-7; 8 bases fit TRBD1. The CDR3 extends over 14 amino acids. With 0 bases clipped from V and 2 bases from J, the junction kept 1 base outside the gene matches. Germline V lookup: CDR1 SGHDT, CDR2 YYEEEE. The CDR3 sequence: CASSLDRGTYEQYF. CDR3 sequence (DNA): TGTGCCAGCAGCTTGGACAGGGGGACCTACGAGCAGTACTTC.

The CDR3 sequence is CASSSRGVNTEAFF. The CDR3 nucleotides read TGTGCCAGCAGCAGCCGGGGGGTGAACACTGAAGCTTTCTTT. V usage is TRBV7-2 and J usage is TRBJ1-1; maybe TRBD1 (5 bases). The germline V gene encodes CDR1 SGHTA and CDR2 FQGNSA. The CDR3 consists of 14 residues. V was trimmed by 5 bases and J by 0 bases, leaving 10 bases between them.

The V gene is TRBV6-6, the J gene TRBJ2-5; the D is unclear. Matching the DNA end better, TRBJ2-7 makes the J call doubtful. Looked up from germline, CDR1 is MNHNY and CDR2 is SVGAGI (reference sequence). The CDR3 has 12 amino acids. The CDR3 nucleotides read TGTGCCAGCAGTTACGTTCCCTACGAGCAGTACTTC. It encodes CASSYVPYEQYF.

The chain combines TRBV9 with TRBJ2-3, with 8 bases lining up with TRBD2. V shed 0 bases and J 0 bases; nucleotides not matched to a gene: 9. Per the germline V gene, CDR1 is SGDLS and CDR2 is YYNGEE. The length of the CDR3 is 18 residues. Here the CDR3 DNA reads TGTGCCAGCAGCGTAGTGCCTAGCGGGCTTACTAGCACAGATACGCAGTATTTT. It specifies CASSVVPSGLTSTDTQYF. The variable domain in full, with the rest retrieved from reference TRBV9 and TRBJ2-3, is DSGVTQTPKHLITATGQRVTLRCSPRSGDLSVYWYQQSLDQGLQFLIQYYNGEERAKGNILERFSAQQFPDLHSELNLSSLELGDSALYFCASSVVPSGLTSTDTQYFGPGTRLTVL.

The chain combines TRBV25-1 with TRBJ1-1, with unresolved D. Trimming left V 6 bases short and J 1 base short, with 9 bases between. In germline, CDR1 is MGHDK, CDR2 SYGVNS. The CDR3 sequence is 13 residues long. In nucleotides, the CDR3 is TGTGCCAGCAGCCCGGGTTCGAACACTGAAGCTTTCTTT. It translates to CASSPGSNTEAFF.

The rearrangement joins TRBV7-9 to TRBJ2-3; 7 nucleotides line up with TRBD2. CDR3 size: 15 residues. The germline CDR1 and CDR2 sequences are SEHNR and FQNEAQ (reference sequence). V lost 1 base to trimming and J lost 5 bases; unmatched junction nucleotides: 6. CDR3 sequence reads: CASSLGGGNQDTQYF. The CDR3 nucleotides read TGTGCCAGCAGCTTAGGCGGGGGTAACCAAGATACGCAGTATTTT.

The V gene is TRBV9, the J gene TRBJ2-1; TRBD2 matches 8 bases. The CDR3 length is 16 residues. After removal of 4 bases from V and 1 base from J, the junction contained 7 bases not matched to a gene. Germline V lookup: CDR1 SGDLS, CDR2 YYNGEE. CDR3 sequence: CASSPGGGKSYNEQFF. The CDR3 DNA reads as TGTGCCAGCAGCCCGGGCGGGGGGAAGTCCTACAATGAGCAGTTCTTC.

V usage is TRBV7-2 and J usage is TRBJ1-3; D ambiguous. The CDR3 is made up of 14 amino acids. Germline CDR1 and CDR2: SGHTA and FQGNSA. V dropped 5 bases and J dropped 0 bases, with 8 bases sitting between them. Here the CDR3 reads CASSVKSSGNTIYF. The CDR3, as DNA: TGTGCCAGCAGCGTAAAGAGCTCTGGAAACACCATATATTTT.

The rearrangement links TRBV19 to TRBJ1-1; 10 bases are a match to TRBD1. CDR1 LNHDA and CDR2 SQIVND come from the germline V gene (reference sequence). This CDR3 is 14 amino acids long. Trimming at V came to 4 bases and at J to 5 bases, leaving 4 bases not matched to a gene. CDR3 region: CASSRQGAGTEAFF. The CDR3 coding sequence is TGTGCCAGTAGTAGACAGGGGGCAGGAACTGAAGCTTTCTTT.

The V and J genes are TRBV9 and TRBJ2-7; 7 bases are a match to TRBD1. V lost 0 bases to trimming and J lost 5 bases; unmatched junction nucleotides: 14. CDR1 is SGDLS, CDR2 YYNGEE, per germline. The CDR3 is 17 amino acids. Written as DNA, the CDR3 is TGTGCCAGCAGCGTAGGACTGGGGGCAGGGGGTGTAGACGAGCAGTACTTC. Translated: CASSVGLGAGGVDEQYF.

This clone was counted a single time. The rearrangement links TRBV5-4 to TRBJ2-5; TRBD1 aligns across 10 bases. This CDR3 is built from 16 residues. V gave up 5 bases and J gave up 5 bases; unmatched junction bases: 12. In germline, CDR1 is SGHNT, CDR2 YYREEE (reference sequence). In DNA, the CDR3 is TGTGCCAGCAGGCTTGGCGCCGACAGGGGGCTCGAGACCCAGTACTTC. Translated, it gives CASRLGADRGLETQYF.